This TCR beta chain was documented in a study of blood T cell repertoires in COVID-19. In the authors' workflow: Amplified reference gene primers provided the basis for estimating nucleated cell counts. Sequencing was performed with immunoSEQ multiplex PCR; in TCRdb, only in-frame clones are kept and a portion is missing. For V, J and clone size, that table is used; D and trimming come from the DNA. Among around 60,000 clones listed, over 60% were seen once. Patients from Seattle were sampled longitudinally, starting during active infection. There are 15 residues in the CDR3. Trimming removed 3 bases from V and 2 bases from J, with 16 bases in between. CDR1 DFQATT and CDR2 SNEGSKA come from the germline V gene (reference sequence).

The gene calls are TRBV20-1 and TRBJ2-5, with a possible D match to TRBD1 (5 bases). Sequenced material: peripheral blood. The receptor comes from a man aged 25-40 years with COVID-19, enrolled during active disease. The CDR3 spells CSASRQGGPQETQYF. CDR3 bases: TGCAGTGCTAGTCGGCAGGGTGGTCCTCAAGAGACCCAGTACTTC.